Below are 32 T cell receptor beta chains sequenced from a single sample in a study of T cell changes during pregnancy in multiple sclerosis. Profiling relied on immunoSEQ multiplex PCR, and the TCRdb table lists in-frame clones only, not all of them. The sample lists 43,000 or so clones; more than 85% were seen once. The sequencing used peripheral blood, collected in the third trimester of pregnancy. These receptors all come from a female donor with multiple sclerosis, enrolled in a pregnancy study.

This chain connects TRBV28 to TRBJ1-5, with 7 bases fitting TRBD1. CDR1 MDHEN and CDR2 SYDVKM come from the germline V gene. CDR3 length: 14 amino acids. V gave up 3 bases and J gave up 6 bases; unmatched junction bases: 5. CDR3 residues: CASSLVRGLQPQHF. CDR3 bases: TGTGCCAGCAGTTTGGTAAGGGGGCTTCAGCCCCAGCATTTT.

This clone occurred once. The chain uses TRBV18 and TRBJ1-1; D remains unclear. Per germline, CDR1 KGHSH and CDR2 LQKENI. The V and J ends lost 3 bases and 4 bases respectively, with 15 bases between them. The length of the CDR3 is 15 residues. CDR3 nucleotides: TGTGCCAGCTCACCCGATGGGAGTATTAGCACTGAAGCTTTCTTT. This sequence encodes CASSPDGSISTEAFF.

The chain recombines TRBV11-2 with TRBJ2-7; TRBD2 might be the D (8 bases). The CDR3 sequence is 14 residues long. Trimming stripped 10 bases from V and 1 base from J, with 17 bases between. Germline lookup yields CDR1 SGHAT and CDR2 FQNNGV. CDR3 region: CATSRGDSSYEQYF. DNA for the CDR3: TGTGCCACCTCGCGGGGGGACAGTTCCTACGAGCAGTACTTC.

This rearrangement joins TRBV29-1 to TRBJ2-1, with 11 bases fitting TRBD2. V was pared by 4 bases and J by 4 bases, with 9 bases of the junction left unmatched. The V gene's germline CDR1 is SQVTM and CDR2 ANQGSEA. The CDR3 length is 16 residues. The CDR3 DNA sequence: TGCAGCGTTGTTTCTAGCGGGAGGCATTTATACAATGAGCAGTTCTTC. Residues: CSVVSSGRHLYNEQFF.

The chain links TRBV6-1 to TRBJ2-2, with TRBD2 as a possible D gene (5 bases). V shed 2 bases and J shed 6 bases, with 10 bases lying between them. The CDR3 covers 14 residues. Germline V gives CDR1 MNHNS, CDR2 SASEGT. CDR3 region: CASSELRGSGELFF. CDR3 nucleotides: TGTGCCAGCAGTGAATTGCGCGGGTCCGGGGAGCTGTTTTTT.

The J gene is TRBJ1-6, the V gene TRBV5-4; 8 bases map to TRBD1. Germline lookup yields CDR1 SGHNT and CDR2 YYREEE (reference sequence). The CDR3 has 17 amino acids. V lost 0 bases to trimming and J lost 9 bases; unmatched junction nucleotides: 11. This chain's CDR3 is CASSLGPRLDRGSPLHF. The CDR3 nucleotides are TGTGCCAGCAGCTTGGGACCCCGCCTCGACAGGGGTTCACCCCTCCACTTT.

The chain couples TRBV7-6 to TRBJ1-2; 10 bases map to TRBD1. CDR1 SGHVS and CDR2 FNYEAQ come from the germline V gene. This CDR3 region has 13 residues. Trimming removed 5 bases from V and 8 bases from J; junction bases left unmatched: 5. CDR3 sequence: CASSGDRGYGYTF. The CDR3 nucleotides are TGTGCCAGCAGCGGGGACAGGGGATACGGCTACACCTTC.

This chain joins TRBV7-2 and TRBJ2-4, with D possibly being TRBD2 (5 bases). CDR1 is SGHTA, CDR2 FQGNSA, per germline. V lost 5 bases, J lost 1 base, and 18 bases lay in between. CDR3 length: 17 amino acids. CDR3 amino acids: CASSPEGPGRAKNIQYF. The DNA of the CDR3 is TGTGCCAGCAGCCCTGAGGGTCCGGGTAGGGCCAAAAACATTCAGTACTTC.

V gene TRBV5-1 combines with J gene TRBJ2-1, with D unclear. With 4 bases removed from V and 7 bases from J, the gap between germline ends came to 6 bases. The germline CDR1 and CDR2 sequences are SGHRS and YFSETQ. The length of the CDR3 is 11 residues. Here the CDR3 DNA reads TGCGCCAGCAGCCTCGGTAATGAGCAGTTCTTC. It specifies CASSLGNEQFF. Together with reference TRBV5-1 and TRBJ2-1, the CDR3 gives the full variable domain: KAGVTQTPRYLIKTRGQQVTLSCSPISGHRSVSWYQQTPGQGLQFLFEYFSETQRNKGNFPGRFSGRQFSNSRSEMNVSTLELGDSALYLCASSLGNEQFFGPGTRLTVL.

In DNA, the CDR3 is TGTGCCATCAGTGGGGGACAGGGCCAGCCCCAGCATTTT. It codes for CAISGGQGQPQHF. The chain couples TRBV10-3 to TRBJ1-5; 9 positions match TRBD1. The CDR3 sequence is 13 residues long. Germline trimming cut 4 bases from V and 7 bases from J; bases unmatched to any gene: 2. The germline CDR1 and CDR2 sequences are ENHRY and SYGVKD.

V and J are TRBV7-2 and TRBJ1-1; D may be TRBD1 (5 bases). The V gene's germline CDR1 is SGHTA and CDR2 FQGNSA. V dropped 4 bases and J dropped 3 bases, with 9 bases sitting between them. There are 13 residues in the CDR3. CDR3 nucleotides: TGTGCCAGCAGCTCGCGACAGCACACTGAAGCTTTCTTT. Its protein is CASSSRQHTEAFF.

The V and J genes are TRBV7-2 and TRBJ2-7; the match to TRBD1 covers 7 bases. This CDR3 is built from 16 residues. From germline, CDR1 is SGHTA and CDR2 FQGNSA. Germline trimming cut 4 bases from V and 0 bases from J; bases unmatched to any gene: 9. CDR3 coding DNA: TGTGCCAGCAGCTCCTTTGGGACAGTGACCTCCTACGAGCAGTACTTC. Translation: CASSSFGTVTSYEQYF.

The chain links TRBV4-3 to TRBJ2-5; perhaps TRBD2 as D (5 bases). V lost 4 bases and J lost 2, with 11 bases in between. The CDR3 covers 14 residues. Germline lookup yields CDR1 LGHNA and CDR2 YSLEER. CDR3 sequence reads: CASSPSRTQETQYF. CDR3 DNA sequence: TGCGCCAGCAGCCCCTCCCGGACTCAAGAGACCCAGTACTTC.

The chain joins TRBV19 to TRBJ1-1; D may be TRBD1 (6 bases). This CDR3 region has 17 residues. Trimming left V 3 bases short and J 0 bases short, with 17 bases between. Per germline, CDR1 LNHDA and CDR2 SQIVND (reference sequence). The CDR3 DNA reads as TGTGCCAGTAGTATCCCGGCCAGGGGAGCGATGAACACTGAAGCTTTCTTT. Translated, it gives CASSIPARGAMNTEAFF.

This sequence joins TRBV13 and TRBJ2-3; 8 bases are shared with TRBD2. With V trimmed by 5 bases and J by 2 bases, 3 bases remained unmatched. CDR3 length: 14 amino acids. Germline V gene sequence: CDR1 PRHDT, CDR2 FYEKMQ (reference sequence). The CDR3 loop is CASSPSGYTDTQYF. As DNA, the CDR3 is TGTGCCAGCAGCCCTAGCGGGTACACAGATACGCAGTATTTT. The full variable domain, in which reference TRBV13 and TRBJ2-3 provide the parts outside the CDR3, is AAGVIQSPRHLIKEKRETATLKCYPIPRHDTVYWYQQGPGQDPQFLISFYEKMQSDKGSIPDRFSAQQFSDYHSELNMSSLELGDSALYFCASSPSGYTDTQYFGPGTRLTVL.

This clone has just a few counts. CDR3 residues: CASSPIGGDTEAFF. CDR3 nucleotides: TGTGCCAGCTCACCCATCGGAGGGGATACTGAAGCTTTCTTT. The J gene is TRBJ1-1, the V gene TRBV18; maybe TRBD1 (5 bases). From germline, CDR1 is KGHSH and CDR2 LQKENI. The CDR3 runs 14 residues. Trimming took off 3 bases at V and 5 bases at J, with 13 bases between the two ends.

This rearrangement joins TRBV5-4 to TRBJ2-5; 8 positions agree with TRBD2. CDR1 is SGHNT and CDR2 is YYREEE in the germline V gene (reference sequence). The CDR3 totals 16 residues. J gave up 2 bases and V 3 bases, and 9 bases lay outside the gene matches. The CDR3 sequence is CASSSARGGEQETQYF. CDR3 nucleotide sequence: TGTGCCAGCAGCTCCGCTCGGGGGGGTGAACAAGAGACCCAGTACTTC.

The chain combines TRBV9 with TRBJ2-3; 15 nucleotides align to TRBD2. Unmatched junction bases numbered 4, after V lost 3 bases and J lost 5 bases. The CDR3 is 16 amino acids. Germline CDR1 SGDLS, CDR2 YYNGEE. CDR3: CASSEGLAGGEDTQYF. Here the CDR3 DNA reads TGTGCCAGCAGCGAGGGACTAGCGGGAGGAGAAGATACGCAGTATTTT.

The chain joins TRBV28 to TRBJ2-3, with 8 nucleotides matching TRBD1. The germline V gene encodes CDR1 MDHEN and CDR2 SYDVKM. Trimming at V came to 7 bases and at J to 6 bases, leaving 6 bases not matched to a gene. This CDR3 contains 13 residues. The CDR3 region is CASNTGGSDTQYF. The CDR3 DNA reads TGTGCCAGCAACACAGGGGGATCGGATACGCAGTATTTT.

This clone was observed a few times. The gene calls are TRBV4-3 and TRBJ2-2, with D perhaps TRBD1 (6 bases). CDR3 length: 17 residues. Germline V gives CDR1 LGHNA, CDR2 YSLEER. Between the trimmed V and J ends, which lost 0 bases and 5 bases, there was a span of 16 bases. The CDR3 bases are TGCGCCAGCAGCCAAGATTTAGGGGGTCACCGGACCGGGGAGCTGTTTTTT. It translates to CASSQDLGGHRTGELFF.

Points on this clone: At one boundary the junction diverges from the germline segment, which might be a read error. Here the CDR3 reads CATSRGTGGHTQYF. CDR3 bases: TGTGCCACCAGCCGGGGGACTGGCGGGCATACGCAGTATTTT. This chain connects TRBV7-8 to TRBJ2-3, with D perhaps matching TRBD2 (6 bases). In germline, CDR1 is SGHVS, CDR2 FQNEAQ. This CDR3 comprises 14 residues.

The chain carries TRBV6-5 and TRBJ2-3, with 8 bases lining up with TRBD1. From germline, CDR1 is MNHEY and CDR2 SVGAGI. This CDR3 has 14 amino acids. V trimming: 6 bases; J trimming: 5 bases; junction bases outside the gene matches: 7. The CDR3 DNA is TGTGCCAGCAGACGAGGACAGGGAAGAGATACGCAGTATTTT. It specifies CASRRGQGRDTQYF.

The chain employs TRBV5-1 and TRBJ2-3; 13 bases fit TRBD2. Germline-derived CDR1 and CDR2 are SGHRS and YFSETQ. This CDR3 has 15 amino acids. Trimming took 3 bases from V and 3 from J; bases not matched to a gene: 1. CDR3 sequence (DNA): TGCGCCAGCAGCTCGGGACTAGCGGGAACAGATACGCAGTATTTT. It translates to CASSSGLAGTDTQYF.

J is TRBJ2-1 and V is TRBV14; D is unresolved. The CDR3 is made up of 16 amino acids. The V end was cut by 2 bases, the J end by 0 bases, with 11 bases between. The germline gives CDR1 SGHDN, CDR2 FVKESK. CDR3 sequence: CASSQRILPSYNEQFF. CDR3 bases: TGTGCCAGCAGCCAACGTATCCTCCCCTCCTACAATGAGCAGTTCTTC.

The chain joins TRBV6-5 to TRBJ1-1; 8 bases map to TRBD1. CDR3 length: 15 amino acids. V lost 2 bases, J lost 3 bases, and 5 bases stayed unmatched. Germline loops: CDR1 MNHEY, CDR2 SVGAGI. CDR3 loop: CASSYDRGQDTEAFF. CDR3 coding DNA: TGTGCCAGCAGTTACGACAGGGGACAGGACACTGAAGCTTTCTTT.

This clone has just one count. The chain is built from TRBV15 and TRBJ2-1, with 7 bases matching TRBD2. The CDR3 runs to 14 residues. In germline, CDR1 is LNHNV, CDR2 YYDKDF (reference sequence). The J segment lost 7 bases and the V segment lost 1 base, leaving 4 bases of the junction unmatched. CDR3 protein: CATSRGAGVNEQFF. In DNA form, the CDR3 reads TGTGCCACCAGCAGAGGGGCGGGAGTGAATGAGCAGTTCTTC. Full variable domain (missing parts from reference TRBV15 and TRBJ2-1): DAMVIQNPRYQVTQFGKPVTLSCSQTLNHNVMYWYQQKSSQAPKLLFHYYDKDFNNEADTPDNFQSRRPNTSFCFLDIRSPGLGDTAMYLCATSRGAGVNEQFFGPGTRLTVL.

V is TRBV14 and J is TRBJ2-1, with D possibly matching TRBD1 (6 bases). Germline CDR1 SGHDN, CDR2 FVKESK. V lost 1 base to trimming and J lost 0 bases, with 13 bases between them. The CDR3 totals 17 residues. In DNA, the CDR3 is TGTGCCAGCAGCCAAGTTTCATCCAGGGGCTCCTACAATGAGCAGTTCTTC. Protein: CASSQVSSRGSYNEQFF. Variable domain in full (rest from reference TRBV14 and TRBJ2-1): EAGVTQFPSHSVIEKGQTVTLRCDPISGHDNLYWYRRVMGKEIKFLLHFVKESKQDESGMPNNRFLAERTGGTYSTLKVQPAELEDSGVYFCASSQVSSRGSYNEQFFGPGTRLTVL.

The chain is built from TRBV11-2 and TRBJ2-5; D possibly corresponds to TRBD2 (6 bases). Germline CDR1 reads SGHAT; CDR2 reads FQNNGV. The germline V and J ends were trimmed by 5 bases and 3 bases, with 16 bases remaining between them. This CDR3 has 15 residues. The CDR3 is CASSPTYLAKETQYF. For the CDR3, the DNA is TGTGCCAGCAGCCCAACGTATCTAGCGAAAGAGACCCAGTACTTC. Supplemented by reference TRBV11-2 and TRBJ2-5, the full variable domain reads EAGVAQSPRYKIIEKRQSVAFWCNPISGHATLYWYQQILGQGPKLLIQFQNNGVVDDSQLPKDRFSAERLKGVDSTLKIQPAKLEDSAVYLCASSPTYLAKETQYFGPGTRLLVL.

The J gene is TRBJ2-2, the V gene TRBV12-2; the table's D gene call, TRBD1, was not cross checked with the DNA. TRBV12-2 is listed as a pseudogene. The CDR3 covers 18 residues. CDR3 loop: CASRLVGHFNSNTGELFF. CDR3 nucleotide sequence: TGTGCAAGTCGCTTAGTAGGACACTTTAATTCGAACACCGGGGAGCTGTTTTTT.

The rearrangement joins TRBV7-6 to TRBJ2-7, with 9 nucleotides matching TRBD2. The V and J ends lost 3 bases and 4 bases, in that order; junction bases with no gene match: 19. The V gene's germline CDR1 is SGHVS and CDR2 FNYEAQ. This CDR3 has 19 residues. CDR3 sequence: CASSLSPSGKAVNVYEQYF. CDR3 in DNA: TGTGCCAGCAGCTTGTCTCCTAGCGGGAAGGCGGTTAATGTATACGAGCAGTACTTC.

The count of this clone is one. The V call is TRBV11-2, the J call TRBJ1-4; D unresolved. Germline V gene sequence: CDR1 SGHAT, CDR2 FQNNGV. This CDR3 contains 15 residues. The V gene lost 2 bases and the J gene lost 5 bases, with 12 bases spanning the gap. CDR3 region: CASSLFGDGNEKLFF. CDR3 sequence (DNA): TGTGCCAGCAGCTTATTCGGGGATGGGAATGAAAAACTGTTTTTT.

This chain joins TRBV23-1 and TRBJ2-3, with 11 bases fitting TRBD2. TRBV23-1 is designated an ORF whose function remains uncertain. With 0 bases clipped from V and 0 bases from J, the junction kept 20 bases outside the gene matches. The CDR3 has 23 amino acids. CDR3 sequence: CASSQSPAGASGRCKSSTDTQYF. CDR3 coding DNA: TGCGCCAGCAGTCAATCACCGGCTGGGGCTAGCGGGAGGTGTAAGTCTAGCACAGATACGCAGTATTTT.